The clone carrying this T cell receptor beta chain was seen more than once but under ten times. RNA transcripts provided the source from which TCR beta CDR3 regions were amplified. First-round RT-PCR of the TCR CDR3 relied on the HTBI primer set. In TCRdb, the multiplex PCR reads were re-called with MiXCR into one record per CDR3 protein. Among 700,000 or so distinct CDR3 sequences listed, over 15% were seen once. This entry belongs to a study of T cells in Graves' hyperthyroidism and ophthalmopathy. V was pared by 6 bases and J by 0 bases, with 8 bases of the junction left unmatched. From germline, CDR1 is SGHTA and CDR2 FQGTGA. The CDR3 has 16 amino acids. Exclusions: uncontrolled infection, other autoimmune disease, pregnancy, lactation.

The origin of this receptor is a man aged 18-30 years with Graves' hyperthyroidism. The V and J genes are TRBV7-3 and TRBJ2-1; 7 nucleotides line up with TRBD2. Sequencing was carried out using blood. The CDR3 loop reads CASRSTSASSYNEQFF. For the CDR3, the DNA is TGTGCCAGCAGATCTACTAGCGCCAGCTCCTACAATGAGCAGTTCTTC.